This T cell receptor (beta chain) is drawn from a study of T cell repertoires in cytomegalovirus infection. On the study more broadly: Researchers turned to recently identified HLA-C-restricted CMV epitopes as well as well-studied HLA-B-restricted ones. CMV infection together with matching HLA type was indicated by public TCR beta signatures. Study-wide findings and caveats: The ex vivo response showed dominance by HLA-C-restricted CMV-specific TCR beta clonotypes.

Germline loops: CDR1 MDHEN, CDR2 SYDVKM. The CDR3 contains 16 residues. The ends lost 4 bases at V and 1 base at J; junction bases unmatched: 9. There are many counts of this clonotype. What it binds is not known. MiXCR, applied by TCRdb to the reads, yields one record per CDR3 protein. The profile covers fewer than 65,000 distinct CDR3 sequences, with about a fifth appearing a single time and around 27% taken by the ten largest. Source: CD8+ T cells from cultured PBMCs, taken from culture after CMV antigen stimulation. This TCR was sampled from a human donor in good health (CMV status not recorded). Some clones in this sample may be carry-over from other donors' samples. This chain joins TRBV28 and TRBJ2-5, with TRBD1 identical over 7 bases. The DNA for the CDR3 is TGTGCCAGCAGTTCCCTTCTGACAGGGCCCCAAGAGACCCAGTACTTC. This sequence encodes CASSSLLTGPQETQYF. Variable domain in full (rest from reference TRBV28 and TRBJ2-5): DVKVTQSSRYLVKRTGEKVFLECVQDMDHENMFWYRQDPGLGLRLIYFSYDVKMKEKGDIPEGYSVSREKKERFSLILESASTNQTSMYLCASSSLLTGPQETQYFGPGTRLLVL.